One and the same sample provided the 12 T cell receptor beta chains below, sequenced in a study of T-cell memory formation after mild COVID-19 (dated by TCRdb to about 2021). The receptor library was made with 5' RACE. For sequencing, an Illumina NovaSeq 6000 was employed. TCRdb reprocessing: public reads trimmed at Q25 with fastp, clones called with MiXCR, in-frame beta chains kept. Duplicate CDR3 protein sequences are folded into a single record with the most common DNA and genes. Recorded for this sample are almost 250,000 distinct CDR3 sequences; roughly 15% of them occurred a single time. Less than 2.5% of the sample goes to the ten largest clones. Source material: PBMCs or a T cell subset sorted from them (not recorded which). The source of these receptors is an adult woman who had mild COVID-19 (a few samples of this study predate the infection). The sample titles of this study are shuffled in the database, so cell type and time point are left out; the donor was told from shared clones.

This clonotype was detected only a few times. V is TRBV12-3 or TRBV12-4 and J is TRBJ2-7, with a weak D call TRBD1 (6 bases). Trimming pared 8 bases from V and 7 bases from J, leaving 12 bases between. This CDR3 spans 11 amino acids. CDR3 bases: TGTGCCAGCGGGCACACAGGGGAGCAGTACTTC. Residues: CASGHTGEQYF.

The rearrangement joins TRBV20-1 to TRBJ1-5; the match to TRBD1 covers 7 bases. CDR3 length: 16 amino acids. Germline lookup yields CDR1 DFQATT and CDR2 SNEGSKA (reference sequence). V shed 3 bases and J 0 bases; nucleotides not matched to a gene: 8. CDR3 sequence: CSASRYRGLSNQPQHF. In nucleotides, the CDR3 is TGCAGTGCTAGCCGATACAGGGGCCTTAGCAATCAGCCCCAGCATTTT.

The chain recombines TRBV5-6 with TRBJ2-3; D remains ambiguous. CDR1 and CDR2 (germline): SGHDT, YYEEEE. CDR3 length: 13 residues. V shed 4 bases and J shed 12 bases, with 18 bases lying between them. CDR3 sequence (DNA): TGTGCCAGCAGCCCCATGGTCGGTGGGCGACAGTATTTT. Translated: CASSPMVGGRQYF.

This clonotype has more than one count but fewer than ten. The rearrangement uses TRBV20-1 and TRBJ2-7, with 9 bases fitting TRBD2. Germline trimming cut 1 base from V and 4 bases from J; bases unmatched to any gene: 11. This CDR3 has 16 residues. Germline CDR1 DFQATT, CDR2 SNEGSKA (reference sequence). The CDR3 region is CSARGLAGSYGYEQYF. The DNA of the CDR3 is TGCAGTGCTAGAGGTCTAGCGGGGTCGTACGGATACGAGCAGTACTTC.

V is TRBV6-5 and J is TRBJ1-2; 7 bases agree with TRBD1. V was pared by 4 bases and J by 11 bases, with 10 bases of the junction left unmatched. CDR3 size: 13 residues. Looked up from germline, CDR1 is MNHEY and CDR2 is SVGAGI. The CDR3 loop reads CASSWGTGAGYTF. The CDR3 DNA follows: TGTGCCAGCAGTTGGGGAACAGGGGCGGGGTACACCTTC.

This chain connects TRBV12-3 or TRBV12-4 to TRBJ1-4; 11 positions match TRBD1. The CDR3 spans 15 residues. The V gene end was trimmed by 5 bases and the J gene end by 7 bases; junction bases not matched to a gene: 6. CDR3 region: CASSLGTGGGEKLFF. In DNA form, the CDR3 reads TGTGCCAGCAGTCTCGGGACAGGGGGAGGTGAAAAACTGTTTTTT.

The chain carries TRBV5-1 and TRBJ1-5; possibly TRBD1 for D (5 bases). CDR1 and CDR2 (germline): SGHRS, YFSETQ. Trimming removed 5 bases from V and 11 bases from J, with 20 bases in between. The CDR3 is 14 amino acids. The CDR3 spells CASSSGTPEGAQHF. In nucleotides, the CDR3 is TGCGCCAGCAGTTCCGGGACCCCCGAAGGAGCCCAGCATTTT.

In this sample, this clonotype turned up a few times. The genes are TRBV19 and TRBJ1-1; 7 nucleotides line up with TRBD1. The CDR3 runs to 13 residues. Trimming took 8 bases from V and 0 from J; bases not matched to a gene: 3. CDR1 is LNHDA, CDR2 SQIVND, per germline (reference sequence). The CDR3 here is CASSTGLNTEAFF. CDR3 nucleotides: TGTGCCAGTTCGACAGGGTTGAACACTGAAGCTTTCTTT.

This clonotype appeared many times. The chain uses TRBV15 and TRBJ2-1, with D perhaps TRBD2 (6 bases). The germline V gene encodes CDR1 LNHNV and CDR2 YYDKDF (reference sequence). The CDR3 has 14 amino acids. V was cut by 0 bases and J by 7 bases, with 10 bases left in between. The CDR3 DNA follows: TGTGCCACCAGCAGAGATCGGGGGTGGAATGAGCAGTTCTTC. Residues: CATSRDRGWNEQFF.

The chain combines TRBV11-3 with TRBJ2-7; D assignment may be TRBD1 or TRBD2 (5 bases each). The V gene's germline CDR1 is SGHNT and CDR2 YENEEA. V was cut by 8 bases and J by 1 base, with 12 bases left in between. The CDR3 covers 13 residues. This chain's CDR3 is CASLGGGSYEQYF. As DNA, the CDR3 is TGTGCCAGCCTAGGTGGGGGATCCTACGAGCAGTACTTC.

This clonotype was seen many times. The rearrangement joins TRBV6-5 to TRBJ1-2; TRBD1 aligns across 8 bases. V was pared by 6 bases and J by 5 bases, with 11 bases of the junction left unmatched. The length of the CDR3 is 15 residues. Looked up from germline, CDR1 is MNHEY and CDR2 is SVGAGI. The chain's CDR3 is CASRRTGQGGYGYTF. CDR3 sequence (DNA): TGTGCCAGCAGACGCACCGGACAGGGAGGGTATGGCTACACCTTC.

The chain recombines TRBV7-3 with TRBJ2-3, with D possibly matching TRBD1 (5 bases). Trimming shortened V by 5 bases and J by 4 bases, and 13 bases separated the two germline ends. This CDR3 comprises 14 residues. The germline V gene encodes CDR1 SGHTA and CDR2 FQGTGA. The CDR3, as DNA: TGTGCCAGCAGCCGAAGCTTACAGGCAGATACGCAGTATTTT. It codes for CASSRSLQADTQYF.